The source of this TCR beta chain is a study of vaccination and CD4 T cells after COVID-19. Study-level background: The convalescent group had six males, four females, seven Caucasians, two Asians, one multiracial. Control cultures were supplied with a CEFX pool, an HIV-1 Nef pool, or no peptide at all.

V gave up 3 bases and J gave up 7 bases; unmatched junction bases: 8. The CDR3 loop spans 13 amino acids. Germline V CDR1 and CDR2: DFQATT, SNEGSKA (reference sequence). This clonotype was counted between two and nine times. Its matching antigen is unknown. The Oncomine TCR Beta short-read assay was what sequenced the DNA obtained from cultured CD4+ T cells. From the PCR reads, TCRdb called clonotypes with MiXCR, one entry per CDR3 protein. The sample consists of about 21,000 distinct CDR3 sequences, about 59% of them appearing once. Treatment given: 10-day PBMC culture with coronavirus spike peptide pools or control peptides (ViraFEST assay). ViraFEST expanded antigen-specific T cells with peptide pools, then sequenced TCRs. Culture proceeded for approximately ten days, and CD4+ T cells were then isolated by negative selection.

This receptor was taken from a human donor who received a COVID-19 vaccine. Sample: CD4+ T cells from blood, cultured in vitro, taken before SARS-CoV-2 vaccination. The rearrangement joins TRBV20-1 to TRBJ2-5, with 7 bases fitting TRBD2. CDR3 region: CSASIGLVGTQYF. In DNA, the CDR3 is TGCAGTGCTAGTATCGGACTAGTTGGGACCCAGTACTTC.